This entry concerns a single T cell receptor (beta chain). The antigen remains unidentified. Duration under 3 months, a NOSPECS grade of at least 4, and a Clinical Activity Score of at least 3 characterized the ophthalmopathy patients. The data derive from a study of T cells in Graves' hyperthyroidism and ophthalmopathy. Study-wide findings and caveats: Most thyroid clonotypes expanded above 0.001 were also detected in blood.

There were TCR beta CDR3 regions amplified from RNA transcripts. HTBI primers were the set used in a first-round RT-PCR of the TCR CDR3. MiXCR, applied by TCRdb to the multiplex PCR reads, yields one record per CDR3 protein. This sample has 500,000 or so distinct CDR3 sequences, with 15% to 20% found just once. Germline values: CDR1 MNHEY, CDR2 SVGEGT. This CDR3 spans 14 amino acids. Trimming cost V 10 bases and J 7 bases; bases outside gene matches: 12. Sequenced material: blood. This TCR derives from a woman between 25 and 40 years old with Graves' ophthalmopathy. The chain joins TRBV6-2 or TRBV6-3 to TRBJ1-2; 10 bases fit TRBD1. The DNA of the CDR3 is TGTGCCATAAGGGGACAGGGGCGTTTTGGTGGCTACACCTTC. Protein: CAIRGQGRFGGYTF.